These T cell receptor beta chains were read from a single sample in a study of T cell repertoires in aging, cancer and after chemotherapy. TCRdb fed the multiplex PCR reads into MiXCR, producing one record per CDR3 protein. The sample contains under 5,000 distinct CDR3 sequences, 30% to 45% of which appear only once. Sequencing was performed on blood. Receptor source: a human donor with a blood cancer. CDR3s include the opening cysteine and the closing phenylalanine or tryptophan. The D gene is left open where the match is weak. For some rows the clone size is stated as once, few or many, or as a class when expanded; others skip it.

size: medium-sized; D: TRBD1; V: TRBV19; length: 15; J: TRBJ1-2; DNA: TGTGCCAGTAGTATTGGGGTGACAGGGAACTATGGCTACACCTTC; CDR3: CASSIGVTGNYGYTF
size: .; D: TRBD1; V: TRBV6-1; length: 16; J: TRBJ2-1; DNA: TGTGCCAGCAGTGAAGAGGCTAGGGGGCTGCACAATGAGCAGTTCTTC; CDR3: CASSEEARGLHNEQFF
size: .; D: .; V: TRBV30; length: 12; J: TRBJ2-5; DNA: TGTGCCTGGAGCCGGTACCAAGAGACCCAGTACTTC; CDR3: CAWSRYQETQYF
size: .; D: .; V: TRBV15; length: 15; J: TRBJ1-2; DNA: TGTGCCACCAGCAGGGGCGGTCGTAGTGGGTATGGCTACACCTTC; CDR3: CATSRGGRSGYGYTF
size: few; D: .; V: TRBV6-5; length: 15; J: TRBJ1-6; DNA: TGTGCCAGCAGTTACGAGGAGGCAGGGATTTCACCCCTCCACTTT; CDR3: CASSYEEAGISPLHF
size: few; D: TRBD1; V: TRBV6-4; length: 11; J: TRBJ2-1; DNA: TGTGCCAGCAGTGAAGGGACAGGAAAGTTCTTC; CDR3: CASSEGTGKFF
size: .; D: TRBD1; V: TRBV12-3/TRBV12-4; length: 15; J: TRBJ2-7; DNA: TGTGCCAGCAGGGGAACAGGGGTCTCGACCTACGAGCAGTACTTC; CDR3: CASRGTGVSTYEQYF
size: once; D: TRBD1; V: TRBV5-4; length: 15; J: TRBJ2-1; DNA: TGTGCCAGCAGCCTACAGGGGCCGCCGTACAATGAGCAGTTCTTC; CDR3: CASSLQGPPYNEQFF
size: once; D: TRBD2; V: TRBV15; length: 13; J: TRBJ2-1; DNA: TGTGCCACGCGGACTAGCGGCTACAATGAGCAGTTCTTC; CDR3: CATRTSGYNEQFF
size: .; D: TRBD2; V: TRBV12-5; length: 12; J: TRBJ2-3; DNA: TGTGCTAGTGGTCCGTCTAGCGGGAGGGAGTATTTT; CDR3: CASGPSSGREYF
size: few; D: TRBD2; V: TRBV27; length: 17; J: TRBJ2-3; DNA: TGTGCCAGCAGTCTCTCGAAGACTAGCGGAAGCACAGATACGCAGTATTTT; CDR3: CASSLSKTSGSTDTQYF
size: .; D: TRBD2; V: TRBV5-6; length: 15; J: TRBJ2-7; DNA: TGTGCCAGCAGCTCTCTAGCGGGAGGGCAATACGAGCAGTACTTC; CDR3: CASSSLAGGQYEQYF
size: .; D: .; V: TRBV5-1; length: 14; J: TRBJ2-5; DNA: TGCGCCAGCAGGGAGGACTGGAACCAAGAGACCCAGTACTTC; CDR3: CASREDWNQETQYF
size: few; D: .; V: TRBV6-5; length: 14; J: TRBJ2-1; DNA: TGTGCCAGCAGTGGGGACCTTAAACCCAATGAGCAGTTCTTC; CDR3: CASSGDLKPNEQFF
size: medium-sized; D: .; V: TRBV12-3/TRBV12-4; length: 14; J: TRBJ2-2; DNA: TGTGCCAGCAGTACCCCTTGGGACACCGGGGAGCTGTTTTTT; CDR3: CASSTPWDTGELFF
size: .; D: .; V: TRBV7-9; length: 11; J: TRBJ2-5; DNA: TGTGCCAGCAGCCACCAAGAGACCCAGTACTTC; CDR3: CASSHQETQYF
size: once; D: .; V: TRBV6-5; length: 13; J: TRBJ1-1; DNA: TGTGCCAGCAGTTACGGGGCAGCCTCTGAAGCTTTCTTT; CDR3: CASSYGAASEAFF
size: .; D: .; V: TRBV5-1; length: 12; J: TRBJ2-2; DNA: TGCGCCAGCAGCAACCACGTGGGGGAGCTGTTTTTT; CDR3: CASSNHVGELFF
size: few; D: TRBD2; V: TRBV19; length: 19; J: TRBJ2-7; DNA: TGTGCCAGTAGTATCGATTTCGGGACTAGCGGGATGAGCTCCTACGAGCAGTACTTC; CDR3: CASSIDFGTSGMSSYEQYF
size: few; D: TRBD2; V: TRBV18; length: 18; J: TRBJ2-1; DNA: TGTGCCAGCTCACCGCTTCCTAGACTAGCGGGAGGGGGCAATGAGCAGTTCTTC; CDR3: CASSPLPRLAGGGNEQFF
size: few; D: TRBD2; V: TRBV19; length: 16; J: TRBJ2-3; DNA: TGTGCCAGTAGTCCCGGACTAGCGGGAGTTGCAGATACGCAGTATTTT; CDR3: CASSPGLAGVADTQYF
size: few; D: .; V: TRBV6-5; length: 14; J: TRBJ2-7; DNA: TGTGCCAGCAGTTACGGCCGAAAAGGCTACGAGCAGTACTTC; CDR3: CASSYGRKGYEQYF
size: .; D: .; V: TRBV5-4; length: 15; J: TRBJ2-6; DNA: TGTGCCAGCAGCTTTGCGGGAACAGGGGCCAACGTCCTGACTTTC; CDR3: CASSFAGTGANVLTF
size: few; D: TRBD2; V: TRBV13; length: 15; J: TRBJ2-3; DNA: TGTGCCAGCAGCTCGGGACTAGCGGGCACAGATACGCAGTATTTT; CDR3: CASSSGLAGTDTQYF
size: .; D: TRBD2; V: TRBV19; length: 21; J: TRBJ2-2; DNA: TGTGCCAGTAGTTGGGGGACTAGCGGGAGTATGGACTTACCTAACACCGGGGAGCTGTTTTTT; CDR3: CASSWGTSGSMDLPNTGELFF
size: .; D: .; V: TRBV27; length: 14; J: TRBJ1-6; DNA: TGTGCCAGCAGTTTATCGACCCGTAATTCACCCCTCCACTTT; CDR3: CASSLSTRNSPLHF
size: few; D: .; V: TRBV5-5; length: 14; J: TRBJ2-3; DNA: TGTGCCAGCAGCTCAAGGGGAGTTGAAGATACGCAGTATTTT; CDR3: CASSSRGVEDTQYF
size: .; D: .; V: TRBV27; length: 16; J: TRBJ2-3; DNA: TGTGTCAGCAGTTCCACCTTGACTAGGGCGACGGATACGCAGTATTTT; CDR3: CVSSSTLTRATDTQYF
size: .; D: .; V: TRBV11-1; length: 15; J: TRBJ1-6; DNA: TGTGCCAGCAGCTCCATTAAGGGGTTTAATTCACCCCTCCACTTT; CDR3: CASSSIKGFNSPLHF
size: large; D: TRBD1; V: TRBV11-1; length: 15; J: TRBJ2-3; DNA: TGTGCCAGCAGCCTCGGACAGGGTAGCACAGATACGCAGTATTTT; CDR3: CASSLGQGSTDTQYF
size: .; D: .; V: TRBV10-1; length: 14; J: TRBJ1-3; DNA: TGCGCCAGCAGTCTGGACGAGACTCGAAACACCATATATTTT; CDR3: CASSLDETRNTIYF
size: medium-sized; D: TRBD1; V: TRBV29-1; length: 14; J: TRBJ2-3; DNA: TGCAGCGAAAGGGGTGGGACAGGGGCCGATACGCAGTATTTT; CDR3: CSERGGTGADTQYF
size: few; D: TRBD1; V: TRBV6-5; length: 15; J: TRBJ1-2; DNA: TGTGCCAGCAGTTACTCCACTGCCAGGGGGCGAGGCTACACCTTC; CDR3: CASSYSTARGRGYTF
size: .; D: TRBD2; V: TRBV27; length: 15; J: TRBJ2-3; DNA: TGTGCCAGCAGTTTCCTGCCCGACCTTAGCGGGCCCAGGCATTTT; CDR3: CASSFLPDLSGPRHF
size: .; D: .; V: TRBV27; length: 13; J: TRBJ1-1; DNA: TGTGCCAGCAGTTTACAGGGGAGGACTGAAGCTTTCTTT; CDR3: CASSLQGRTEAFF
size: .; D: .; V: TRBV10-2; length: 13; J: TRBJ2-5; DNA: TGCGCCAGCAGTGATGTTCTGAGAGAGACCCAGTACTTC; CDR3: CASSDVLRETQYF
size: few; D: .; V: TRBV6-5; length: 12; J: TRBJ2-4; DNA: TGTGCCAGCAGTTACTCGGGGCGGGCCTGGTACTTC; CDR3: CASSYSGRAWYF
size: few; D: TRBD2; V: TRBV30; length: 17; J: TRBJ2-7; DNA: TGTGCCTGGAGTGGGGGTATAGCGGGAGGGCAACCCTACGAGCAGTACTTC; CDR3: CAWSGGIAGGQPYEQYF
size: .; D: .; V: TRBV6-5; length: 14; J: TRBJ1-2; DNA: TGTGCCAGCAGTTCCACAGATTTAAACTATGGCTACACCTTC; CDR3: CASSSTDLNYGYTF
size: .; D: .; V: TRBV11-1; length: 16; J: TRBJ2-7; DNA: TGTGCCAGCAGCTCCAAACTCCGAAATTGGGAGTACGAGCAGTACTTC; CDR3: CASSSKLRNWEYEQYF
size: large; D: .; V: TRBV29-1; length: 14; J: TRBJ2-3; DNA: TGCAGCGCGCTAGACTGGGGGCAAACAGATACGCAGTATTTT; CDR3: CSALDWGQTDTQYF
size: .; D: TRBD2; V: TRBV6-5; length: 14; J: TRBJ2-1; DNA: TGTGCCAGCAGGGGGACTAGCGGGAGCAATGAGCAGTTCTTC; CDR3: CASRGTSGSNEQFF
size: .; D: .; V: TRBV18; length: 13; J: TRBJ1-5; DNA: TGTGCCAGCTCACCGGACACGGATCAGCCCCAGCATTTT; CDR3: CASSPDTDQPQHF
size: few; D: .; V: TRBV30; length: 16; J: TRBJ2-5; DNA: TGTGCCTGGAGTGTAGGGTCTGGTAGCGTGAAAGAGACCCAGTACTTC; CDR3: CAWSVGSGSVKETQYF
size: medium-sized; D: .; V: TRBV19; length: 15; J: TRBJ2-1; DNA: TGTGCCAGTAGTATACTAGCCACGCGTTACAATGAGCAGTTCTTC; CDR3: CASSILATRYNEQFF
size: medium-sized; D: .; V: TRBV15; length: 13; J: TRBJ2-1; DNA: TGTGCCACCAGCAGGATTATAGCGCCCGAGCAGTTCTTC; CDR3: CATSRIIAPEQFF
size: .; D: TRBD2; V: TRBV18; length: 16; J: TRBJ2-3; DNA: TGTGACAGCTCACCTAATACGGGAGGGCCCTCAGATACGCAGTATTTT; CDR3: CDSSPNTGGPSDTQYF
size: medium-sized; D: TRBD1; V: TRBV5-5; length: 12; J: TRBJ2-7; DNA: TGTGCCAGCAGCGCGACAGGGGACGAGCAGTACTTC; CDR3: CASSATGDEQYF
size: once; D: .; V: TRBV18; length: 14; J: TRBJ2-3; DNA: TGTGCCAGCTCACCAGTGGCGAGCACAGATACGCAGTATTTT; CDR3: CASSPVASTDTQYF
size: once; D: .; V: TRBV6-5; length: 11; J: TRBJ2-7; DNA: TGTGCCAGCAGGTTCGCGTACGAGCAGTACTTC; CDR3: CASRFAYEQYF
size: once; D: .; V: TRBV30; length: 16; J: TRBJ2-7; DNA: TGTGCCTGGACCGACCGGGGAGCGAAAGGGGCCCACGAGCAGTACTTC; CDR3: CAWTDRGAKGAHEQYF
size: medium-sized; D: TRBD1; V: TRBV19; length: 16; J: TRBJ2-2; DNA: TGTGCCAGTAGTACCTTGGACAGGGGGCGCGCGGGGGAGCTGTTTTTT; CDR3: CASSTLDRGRAGELFF
size: .; D: .; V: TRBV13; length: 14; J: TRBJ2-6; DNA: TGTGCCAGAAGCAATCAGGGACCGAGGGACGTCCTGACTTTC; CDR3: CARSNQGPRDVLTF
size: .; D: .; V: TRBV6-2/TRBV6-3; length: 18; J: TRBJ2-1; DNA: TGTGCCAGCAGTTACTCGATGATGGAGCCGACGAGGAACAATGAGCAGTTCTTC; CDR3: CASSYSMMEPTRNNEQFF
size: few; D: .; V: TRBV6-1; length: 14; J: TRBJ1-4; DNA: TGTGCCAGCAGAGCCGACGGACCTAATGAAAAACTGTTTTTT; CDR3: CASRADGPNEKLFF
size: .; D: TRBD1; V: TRBV20-1; length: 16; J: TRBJ1-2; DNA: TGCAGTGCTAGAATCTCCGGGACAGGAGCTAACTATGGCTACACCTTC; CDR3: CSARISGTGANYGYTF
size: .; D: TRBD1; V: TRBV10-3; length: 14; J: TRBJ2-3; DNA: TGTGCCATCAGTTGGGACAGAAGCACAGATACGCAGTATTTT; CDR3: CAISWDRSTDTQYF
size: .; D: .; V: TRBV27; length: 15; J: TRBJ1-1; DNA: TGTGCCAGCAGTTACTCGGGGACCGGGCGGACTGAAGCTTTCTTT; CDR3: CASSYSGTGRTEAFF
size: few; D: .; V: TRBV19; length: 15; J: TRBJ1-4; DNA: TGTGCCAGTAGTATAGGACCGGAGGGTGGGGAAAAACTGTTTTTT; CDR3: CASSIGPEGGEKLFF